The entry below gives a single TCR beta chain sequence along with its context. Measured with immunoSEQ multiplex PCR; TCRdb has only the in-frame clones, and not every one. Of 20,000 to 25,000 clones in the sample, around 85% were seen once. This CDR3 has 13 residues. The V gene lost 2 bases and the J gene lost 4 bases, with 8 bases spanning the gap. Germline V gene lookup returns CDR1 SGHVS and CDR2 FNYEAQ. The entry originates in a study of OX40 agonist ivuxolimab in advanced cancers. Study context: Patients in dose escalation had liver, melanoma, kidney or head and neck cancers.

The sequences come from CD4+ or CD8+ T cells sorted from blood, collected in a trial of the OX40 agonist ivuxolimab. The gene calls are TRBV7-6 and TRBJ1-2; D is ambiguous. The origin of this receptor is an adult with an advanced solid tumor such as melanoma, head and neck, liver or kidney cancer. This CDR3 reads CASSLMSGYGYTF. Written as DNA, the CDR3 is TGTGCCAGCAGCTTAATGTCGGGCTATGGCTACACCTTC.